This T cell receptor beta chain is drawn from a study of post-analysis software for immune sequencing data. Only a few counts were recorded for this clonotype. Unique molecular identifiers had been added to the TCR beta cDNA libraries. In TCRdb, the PCR reads were re-called with MiXCR into one record per CDR3 protein. The sample has over 700,000 distinct CDR3 sequences, just under 30% seen once. This clonotype was sampled from a girl between 5 and 17 years old with multiple sclerosis. The sequenced material came from blood.

This chain's CDR3 is CASSYYPGLTQETQYF. CDR3 bases: TGTGCCAGCAGTTACTATCCGGGACTCACCCAAGAGACCCAGTACTTC. The chain recombines TRBV6-2 or TRBV6-3 with TRBJ2-5; weak D call: TRBD2 (6 bases). CDR3 size: 16 residues. Germline V gene lookup returns CDR1 MNHEY and CDR2 SVGEGT. V shed 1 base and J shed 1 base, with 13 bases lying between them.